These 10 T cell receptor beta chains share one sample of origin, sequenced in a study of blood T cell repertoires in COVID-19 (dated by TCRdb to the early 2020s). Preparation of the library involved the immunoSEQ multiplex PCR assay. Sourced from immuneACCESS, this table was stored by TCRdb with only in-frame sequences that have V and J called. A share of the clones is absent; for the studies checked, an unresolved V gene accounts for under half, and the remainder has no known explanation. The sample data list tens of thousands of clones, and roughly 89% of these were observed just once. The top ten clones comprise 4.5% to 5.5% of the sample. The sequencing sample was made of peripheral blood. These receptor sequences come from a man aged 55-75 years with COVID-19, enrolled during active disease.

This clone occurred once. The J gene is TRBJ1-4, the V gene TRBV29-1, with TRBD1 identical over 9 bases. The CDR3 consists of 12 residues. Trimming cost V 7 bases and J 7 bases; bases outside gene matches: 4. Germline assignment: CDR1 SQVTM and CDR2 ANQGSEA. Here the CDR3 DNA reads TGCAGCGGCCGGACAGGGGCTGAAAAACTGTTTTTT. It encodes CSGRTGAEKLFF.

The chain links TRBV6-4 to TRBJ2-1, with TRBD1 matching over 9 bases. The junction had 7 bases not matched to a gene; V was cut back by 3 bases and J by 7 bases. The CDR3 is 15 residues long. Per germline, CDR1 MRHNA and CDR2 SNTAGT. CDR3 protein: CASSEGTGRINEQFF. CDR3 sequence (DNA): TGTGCCAGCAGTGAGGGGACAGGGAGAATAAATGAGCAGTTCTTC.

The count of this clone is one. The chain couples TRBV5-4 to TRBJ2-2; a weak D match, TRBD2 (5 bases). The CDR3 length is 15 residues. The V and J ends lost 4 bases and 5 bases respectively, with 15 bases between them. Germline lookup yields CDR1 SGHNT and CDR2 YYREEE (reference sequence). The CDR3 sequence is CASSLSGRPTGELFF. For the CDR3, the DNA is TGTGCCAGCAGCCTCAGCGGCCGGCCAACCGGGGAGCTGTTTTTT.

The V call is TRBV4-3, the J call TRBJ1-2; D remains ambiguous. The CDR3 extends over 16 amino acids. V gave up 4 bases and J gave up 2 bases, with 17 bases separating them. Germline loops: CDR1 LGHNA, CDR2 YSLEER. DNA of the CDR3: TGCGCCAGCAGCCTAACCCCGGAGACGGGGAACTATGGCTACACCTTC. This gives the protein CASSLTPETGNYGYTF.

The V and J genes are TRBV7-8 and TRBJ1-1; 8 positions match TRBD1. The junction had 9 bases not matched to a gene; V was cut back by 0 bases and J by 6 bases. This CDR3 is 16 amino acids long. Germline V gene sequence: CDR1 SGHVS, CDR2 FQNEAQ. CDR3 protein: CASSLAGGQGGAEAFF. Here the CDR3 DNA reads TGTGCCAGCAGCTTAGCTGGTGGACAGGGAGGGGCTGAAGCTTTCTTT.

V and J are TRBV10-3 and TRBJ1-1; D is ambiguous. Trimming left V 4 bases short and J 5 bases short, with 14 bases between. The CDR3 runs to 14 residues. CDR1 is ENHRY and CDR2 is SYGVKD in the germline V gene. This CDR3 is CAISVDSLGTEAFF. The CDR3, as DNA: TGTGCCATCAGTGTGGACTCCTTAGGAACTGAAGCTTTCTTT.

The chain has TRBV7-8 and TRBJ2-7, with TRBD1 matching 9 bases. This CDR3 comprises 13 residues. Germline V gene lookup returns CDR1 SGHVS and CDR2 FQNEAQ. V shed 5 bases, J shed 6 bases, and the junction held 5 bases outside the gene matches. The CDR3 DNA follows: TGTGCCAGCAGCCCGGGACAGGGCGGCGAGCAGTACTTC. This encodes CASSPGQGGEQYF.

This clone was picked up one time. The chain is built from TRBV7-8 and TRBJ1-3, with D tentatively TRBD1 (6 bases). This CDR3 has 14 residues. Trimming shortened V by 3 bases and J by 3 bases, and 9 bases separated the two germline ends. Looked up from germline, CDR1 is SGHVS and CDR2 is FQNEAQ. As DNA, the CDR3 is TGTGCCAGCAGCTTCGGGGGGCTTGGAAACACCATATATTTT. This translates into CASSFGGLGNTIYF.

V gene TRBV19 combines with J gene TRBJ2-3; TRBD1 matches at 10 bases. The ends lost 5 bases at V and 3 bases at J; junction bases unmatched: 5. The CDR3 extends over 15 amino acids. Germline assignment: CDR1 LNHDA and CDR2 SQIVND (reference sequence). CDR3 region: CASSSPDRGTDTQYF. The CDR3 nucleotides read TGTGCCAGTAGTTCCCCGGACAGGGGGACAGATACGCAGTATTTT. The whole variable domain, filled in from reference TRBV19 and TRBJ2-3, reads DGGITQSPKYLFRKEGQNVTLSCEQNLNHDAMYWYRQDPGQGLRLIYYSQIVNDFQKGDIAEGYSVSREKKESFPLTVTSAQKNPTAFYLCASSSPDRGTDTQYFGPGTRLTVL.

The gene calls are TRBV7-8 and TRBJ1-6; D is ambiguous. CDR1 is SGHVS, CDR2 FQNEAQ, per germline. The CDR3 totals 15 residues. The V end lost 5 bases, the J end lost 7 bases, and 15 bases lay between the germline ends. The CDR3 DNA reads as TGTGCCAGCAGCCCCAGCACCGGAGCGAATTCACCCCTCCACTTT. It is translated as CASSPSTGANSPLHF.